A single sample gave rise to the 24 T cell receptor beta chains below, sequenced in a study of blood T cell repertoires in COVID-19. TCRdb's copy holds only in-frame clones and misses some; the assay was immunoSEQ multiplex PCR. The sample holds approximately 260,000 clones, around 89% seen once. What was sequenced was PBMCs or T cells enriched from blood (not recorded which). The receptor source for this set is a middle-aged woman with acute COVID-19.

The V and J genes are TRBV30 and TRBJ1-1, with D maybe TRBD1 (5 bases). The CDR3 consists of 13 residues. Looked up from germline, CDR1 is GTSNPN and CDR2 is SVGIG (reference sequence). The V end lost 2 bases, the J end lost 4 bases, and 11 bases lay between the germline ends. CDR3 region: CAWSSGFTTEAFF. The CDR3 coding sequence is TGTGCCTGGAGTTCAGGGTTTACCACTGAAGCTTTCTTT.

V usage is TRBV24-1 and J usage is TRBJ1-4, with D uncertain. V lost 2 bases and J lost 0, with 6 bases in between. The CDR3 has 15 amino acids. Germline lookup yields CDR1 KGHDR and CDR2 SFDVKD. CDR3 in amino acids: CATSDSAATNEKLFF. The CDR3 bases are TGTGCCACCAGTGATTCCGCAGCAACTAATGAAAAACTGTTTTTT.

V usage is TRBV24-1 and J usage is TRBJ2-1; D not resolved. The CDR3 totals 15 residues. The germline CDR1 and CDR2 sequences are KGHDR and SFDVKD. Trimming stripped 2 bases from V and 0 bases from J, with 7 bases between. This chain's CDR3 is CATSDYGTSYNEQFF. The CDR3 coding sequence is TGTGCCACCAGTGATTACGGTACCTCCTACAATGAGCAGTTCTTC.

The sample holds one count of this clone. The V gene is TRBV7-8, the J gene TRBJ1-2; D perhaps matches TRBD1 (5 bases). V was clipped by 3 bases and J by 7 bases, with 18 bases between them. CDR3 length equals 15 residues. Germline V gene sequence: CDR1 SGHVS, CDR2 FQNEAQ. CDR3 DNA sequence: TGTGCCAGCAGCTTGGTACTCAGGGCAGGTGGTGGCTACACCTTC. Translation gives CASSLVLRAGGGYTF.

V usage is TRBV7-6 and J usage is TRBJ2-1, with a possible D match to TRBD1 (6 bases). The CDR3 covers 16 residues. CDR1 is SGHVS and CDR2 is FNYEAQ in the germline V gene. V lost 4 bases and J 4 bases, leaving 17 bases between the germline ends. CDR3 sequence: CASSSAAGEPYNEQFF. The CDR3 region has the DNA TGTGCCAGCAGCTCAGCGGCAGGGGAACCATACAATGAGCAGTTCTTC.

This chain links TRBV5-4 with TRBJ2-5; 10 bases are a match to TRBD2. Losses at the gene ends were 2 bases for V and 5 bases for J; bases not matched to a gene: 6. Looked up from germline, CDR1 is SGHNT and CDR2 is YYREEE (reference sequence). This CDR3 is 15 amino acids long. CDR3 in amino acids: CASSLAGGGGETQYF. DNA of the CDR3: TGTGCCAGCAGCTTAGCGGGAGGGGGAGGCGAGACCCAGTACTTC.

The DNA of the CDR3 is TGTGCCTGGAGTGTACATGCGGGAGAGCAGTACTTC. It yields the protein CAWSVHAGEQYF. The chain couples TRBV30 to TRBJ2-7; D is possibly TRBD2 (6 bases). The CDR3 totals 12 residues. CDR1 is GTSNPN, CDR2 SVGIG, per germline (reference sequence). The V and J ends lost 0 bases and 7 bases respectively, with 10 bases between them.

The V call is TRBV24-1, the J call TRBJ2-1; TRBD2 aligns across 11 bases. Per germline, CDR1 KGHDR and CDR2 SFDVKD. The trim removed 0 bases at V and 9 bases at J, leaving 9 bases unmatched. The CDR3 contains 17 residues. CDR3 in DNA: TGTGCCACCAGTGATTTGAAGGTACTAGCGGGAGTAGGTGAGCAGTTCTTC. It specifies CATSDLKVLAGVGEQFF.

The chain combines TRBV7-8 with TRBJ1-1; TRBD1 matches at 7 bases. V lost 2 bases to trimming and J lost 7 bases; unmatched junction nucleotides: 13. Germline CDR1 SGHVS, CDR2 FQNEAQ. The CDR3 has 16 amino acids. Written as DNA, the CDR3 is TGTGCCAGCAGCTTACCACGTGTGGGACAGCGAGATGAAGCTTTCTTT. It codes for CASSLPRVGQRDEAFF.

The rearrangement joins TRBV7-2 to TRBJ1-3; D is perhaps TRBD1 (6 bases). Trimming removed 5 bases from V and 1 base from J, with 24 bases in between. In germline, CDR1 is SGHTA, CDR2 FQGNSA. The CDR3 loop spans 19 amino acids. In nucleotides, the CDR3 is TGTGCCAGCAGCCCTGGGACCGGCTACAGGGATTCATCTGGAAACACCATATATTTT. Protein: CASSPGTGYRDSSGNTIYF.

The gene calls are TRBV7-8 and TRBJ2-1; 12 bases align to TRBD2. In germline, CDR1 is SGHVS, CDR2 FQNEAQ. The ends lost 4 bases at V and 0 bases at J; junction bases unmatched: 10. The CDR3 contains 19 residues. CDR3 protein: CASSSPGLAGGPSYNEQFF. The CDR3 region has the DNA TGTGCCAGCAGCTCCCCCGGGCTAGCGGGAGGGCCCTCCTACAATGAGCAGTTCTTC.

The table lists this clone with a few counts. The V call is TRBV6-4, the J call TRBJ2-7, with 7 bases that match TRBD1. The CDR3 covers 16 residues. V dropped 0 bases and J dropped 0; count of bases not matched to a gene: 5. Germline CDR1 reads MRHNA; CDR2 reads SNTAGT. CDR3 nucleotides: TGTGCCAGCAGTGACTCTTGGACAGGAAACTCCTACGAGCAGTACGTC. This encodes CASSDSWTGNSYEQYV.

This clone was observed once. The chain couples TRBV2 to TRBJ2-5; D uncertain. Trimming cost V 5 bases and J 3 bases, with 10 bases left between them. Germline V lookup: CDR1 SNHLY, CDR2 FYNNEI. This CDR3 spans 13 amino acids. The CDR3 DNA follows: TGTGCCAGCAGTTCTAATACCAAAGAGACCCAGTACTTC. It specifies CASSSNTKETQYF.

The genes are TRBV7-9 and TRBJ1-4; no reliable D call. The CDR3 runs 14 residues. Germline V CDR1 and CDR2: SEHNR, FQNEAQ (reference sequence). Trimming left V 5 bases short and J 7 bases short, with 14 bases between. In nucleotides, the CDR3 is TGTGCCAGCAGCCCAGGATTAGGAAGTGAAAAACTGTTTTTT. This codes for CASSPGLGSEKLFF.

CDR3 in amino acids: CASSLGGQGNYGYTF. DNA of the CDR3: TGTGCCAGCAGTTTAGGGGGACAGGGAAACTATGGCTACACCTTC. The chain recombines TRBV28 with TRBJ1-2, with 9 bases fitting TRBD1. The germline CDR1 and CDR2 sequences are MDHEN and SYDVKM. Trimming removed 2 bases from V and 2 bases from J; junction bases left unmatched: 3. The CDR3 is made up of 15 amino acids.

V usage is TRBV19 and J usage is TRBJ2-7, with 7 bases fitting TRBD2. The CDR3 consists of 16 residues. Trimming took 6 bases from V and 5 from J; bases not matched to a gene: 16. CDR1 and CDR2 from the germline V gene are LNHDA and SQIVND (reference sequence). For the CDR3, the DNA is TGTGCCAGTAGCCCCAAACCGGGGGGTACTTTCGACGAGCAGTACTTC. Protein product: CASSPKPGGTFDEQYF. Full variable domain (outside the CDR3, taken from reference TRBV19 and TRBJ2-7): DGGITQSPKYLFRKEGQNVTLSCEQNLNHDAMYWYRQDPGQGLRLIYYSQIVNDFQKGDIAEGYSVSREKKESFPLTVTSAQKNPTAFYLCASSPKPGGTFDEQYFGPGTRLTVT.

DNA for the CDR3: TGCGCCAGCAGCCAAGCGGGTGAGCAGTTCTTC. Its translation: CASSQAGEQFF. The V call is TRBV4-1, the J call TRBJ2-1; no reliable D call. Trimming shortened V by 1 base and J by 9 bases, and 4 bases separated the two germline ends. The CDR3 loop spans 11 amino acids. Germline CDR1 and CDR2: MGHRA and YSYEKL.

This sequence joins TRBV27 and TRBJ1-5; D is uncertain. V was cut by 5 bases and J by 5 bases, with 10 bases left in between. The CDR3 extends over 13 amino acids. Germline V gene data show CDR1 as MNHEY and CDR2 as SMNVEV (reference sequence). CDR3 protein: CASSRGVYQPQHF. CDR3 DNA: TGTGCCAGCAGTCGAGGCGTTTATCAGCCCCAGCATTTT.

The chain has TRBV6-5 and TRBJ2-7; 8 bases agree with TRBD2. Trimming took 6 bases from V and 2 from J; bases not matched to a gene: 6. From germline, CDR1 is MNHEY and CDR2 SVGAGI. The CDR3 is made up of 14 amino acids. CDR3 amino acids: CASRTGTSAYEQYF. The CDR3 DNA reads TGTGCCAGCAGAACCGGGACTAGTGCCTACGAGCAGTACTTC.

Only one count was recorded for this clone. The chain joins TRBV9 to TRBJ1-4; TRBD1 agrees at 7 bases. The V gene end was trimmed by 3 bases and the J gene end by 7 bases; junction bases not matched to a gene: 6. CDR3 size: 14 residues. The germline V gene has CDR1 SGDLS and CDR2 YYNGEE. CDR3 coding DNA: TGTGCCAGCAGCGCCTTCGAGGGGGCTGAAAAACTGTTTTTT. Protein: CASSAFEGAEKLFF.

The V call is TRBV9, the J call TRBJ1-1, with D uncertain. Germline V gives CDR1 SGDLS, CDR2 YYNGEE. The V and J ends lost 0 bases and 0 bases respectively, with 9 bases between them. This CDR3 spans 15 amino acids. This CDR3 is CASSVVADMNTEAFF. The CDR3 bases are TGTGCCAGCAGCGTAGTAGCAGATATGAACACTGAAGCTTTCTTT.

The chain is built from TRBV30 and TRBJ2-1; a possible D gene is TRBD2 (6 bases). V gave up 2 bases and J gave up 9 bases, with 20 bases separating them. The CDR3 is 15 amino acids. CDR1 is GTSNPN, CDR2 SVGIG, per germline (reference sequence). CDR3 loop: CAWSTPRLGTLEQFF. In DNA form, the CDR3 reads TGTGCCTGGAGTACCCCCCGACTAGGGACTCTTGAGCAGTTCTTC.

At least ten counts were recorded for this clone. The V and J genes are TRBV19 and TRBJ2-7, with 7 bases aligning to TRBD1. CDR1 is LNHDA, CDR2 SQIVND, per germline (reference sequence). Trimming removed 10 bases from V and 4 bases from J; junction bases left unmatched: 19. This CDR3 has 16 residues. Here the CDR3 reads CATTYGTVGTGYEQYF. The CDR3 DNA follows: TGTGCCACCACCTACGGGACAGTGGGGACGGGGTACGAGCAGTACTTC.

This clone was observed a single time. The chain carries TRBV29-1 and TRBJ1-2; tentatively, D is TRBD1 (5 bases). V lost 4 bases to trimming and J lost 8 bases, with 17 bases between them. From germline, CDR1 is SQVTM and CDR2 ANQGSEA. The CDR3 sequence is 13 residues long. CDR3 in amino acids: CSVGGRDEWGYTF. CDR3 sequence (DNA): TGCAGCGTTGGAGGCAGGGATGAGTGGGGCTACACCTTC.